This T cell receptor (beta chain) was recorded in a study of blood T cell repertoires in COVID-19. Study details: The study drew acute and convalescent COVID-19 samples from the United States, Italy and Spain. The analysed material was cDNA or gDNA that came from T cells, B-cell-depleted T cells, or PBMCs.

Germline V gives CDR1 KGHDR, CDR2 SFDVKD. The trim removed 3 bases at V and 9 bases at J, leaving 11 bases unmatched. This CDR3 has 16 amino acids. Those who participated ranged in age from 18 to 89 years and resided in 20 to 30 US areas. Cohort 3 donors counted as recovered after two negative PCRs, clearance, or resolved symptoms. The protocol was immunoSEQ multiplex PCR, while the TCRdb copy is restricted to in-frame clones and leaves out a portion. The sample has roughly 280,000 clones, roughly 86% seen once. Source material: PBMCs or T cells enriched from blood (not recorded which). This receptor was taken from a woman in her sixties who had recovered from COVID-19. This chain links TRBV24-1 with TRBJ2-1, with TRBD2 matching over 9 bases. As DNA, the CDR3 is TGTGCCACCAGTGATGACTGGGCGGGGGGGCCGAGTGAGCAGTTCTTC. It yields the protein CATSDDWAGGPSEQFF.